The 18 T cell receptor beta chains presented below share a single source sample, sequenced in a study of T cell responses to AZD1222 COVID-19 vaccine. Only in-frame clones appear in the TCRdb table, and some are missing; sequencing was by immunoSEQ multiplex PCR. Of 100,000 to 150,000 clones detected, about 90% appear once; the ten largest clones hold 4.2%. The sequencing here drew on peripheral blood, taken on day 0 of AZD1222 vaccination. These receptors were obtained from an adult in good health.

This clone is a singleton in its sample. CDR3 amino acids: CASSKVPEFYGYTF. The CDR3 coding sequence is TGTGCCAGCAGCAAAGTTCCGGAGTTTTATGGCTACACCTTC. The chain uses TRBV21-1 and TRBJ1-2. TRBV21-1 is listed as a pseudogene. The CDR3 has 14 residues.

The rearrangement links TRBV19 to TRBJ2-5; tentatively, D is TRBD1 or TRBD2 (5 bases each). The CDR3 has 14 residues. Deletions cut 6 bases from V and 1 base from J, with 12 bases between. Germline V lookup: CDR1 LNHDA, CDR2 SQIVND (reference sequence). CDR3 residues: CASSKGRLQETQYF. CDR3 DNA: TGTGCCAGTAGCAAGGGACGGCTCCAAGAGACCCAGTACTTC.

V is TRBV28 and J is TRBJ1-3; D remains unclear. The CDR3 covers 14 residues. Trimming pared 5 bases from V and 8 bases from J, leaving 16 bases between. The germline CDR1 and CDR2 sequences are MDHEN and SYDVKM. The CDR3: CASSTEDGKDTIYF. CDR3 bases: TGTGCCAGCAGTACGGAGGACGGGAAGGACACCATATATTTT. The whole variable domain, remainder taken from reference TRBV28 and TRBJ1-3, is DVKVTQSSRYLVKRTGEKVFLECVQDMDHENMFWYRQDPGLGLRLIYFSYDVKMKEKGDIPEGYSVSREKKERFSLILESASTNQTSMYLCASSTEDGKDTIYFGEGSWLTVV.

This rearrangement joins TRBV5-1 to TRBJ1-1; 7 nucleotides line up with TRBD1. CDR1 is SGHRS and CDR2 is YFSETQ in the germline V gene. The CDR3 has 15 amino acids. J was trimmed by 6 bases and V by 1 base; bases with no gene match: 9. The chain's CDR3 is CASSLRGQDGAEAFF. CDR3 sequence (DNA): TGCGCCAGCAGCTTGCGAGGACAGGACGGGGCTGAAGCTTTCTTT.

This chain uses TRBV3-1 (or the pseudogene TRBV3-2) with TRBJ1-2; D is unclear. Germline values: CDR1 LGHDT, CDR2 YNNKEL (reference sequence). V dropped 0 bases and J dropped 10 bases, with 9 bases sitting between them. The CDR3 sequence is 12 residues long. CDR3 protein: CASSQDRGYYTF. The CDR3 region has the DNA TGTGCCAGCAGCCAAGATCGGGGATACTACACCTTC.

This clone has a handful of counts. The V and J genes are TRBV7-9 and TRBJ2-1, with D unresolved. The V end was cut by 1 base, the J end by 8 bases, with 21 bases between. CDR1 and CDR2 (germline): SEHNR, FQNEAQ (reference sequence). CDR3 length equals 17 residues. The DNA for the CDR3 is TGTGCCAGCAGCTTAGTTCGGCTTGGGGTAGTACGCTATGAGCAGTTCTTC. It specifies CASSLVRLGVVRYEQFF.

V is TRBV9 and J is TRBJ1-3; no reliable D call. The CDR3 contains 15 residues. V lost 4 bases to trimming and J lost 0 bases, with 11 bases between them. The V gene's germline CDR1 is SGDLS and CDR2 YYNGEE. DNA for the CDR3: TGTGCCAGCAGCTTTGGACCGGACTCTGGAAACACCATATATTTT. This encodes CASSFGPDSGNTIYF.

The V gene is TRBV18, the J gene TRBJ1-1; 8 nucleotides align to TRBD1. The CDR3 spans 17 residues. Germline assignment: CDR1 KGHSH and CDR2 LQKENI. V lost 4 bases and J lost 0; bases outside the gene matches: 10. As DNA, the CDR3 is TGTGCCAGCTCACAGATATACAGGGGGACCATGAACACTGAAGCTTTCTTT. Translating gives CASSQIYRGTMNTEAFF.

The CDR3 loop is CASSVAAVGVNTEAFF. The CDR3 DNA is TGTGCCAGCAGCGTAGCTGCGGTCGGGGTGAACACTGAAGCTTTCTTT. The chain couples TRBV9 to TRBJ1-1; D gene uncertain. The length of the CDR3 is 16 residues. The germline V gene encodes CDR1 SGDLS and CDR2 YYNGEE. With 0 bases removed from V and 0 bases from J, the gap between germline ends came to 12 bases. Together with reference TRBV9 and TRBJ1-1, the CDR3 gives the full variable domain: DSGVTQTPKHLITATGQRVTLRCSPRSGDLSVYWYQQSLDQGLQFLIQYYNGEERAKGNILERFSAQQFPDLHSELNLSSLELGDSALYFCASSVAAVGVNTEAFFGQGTRLTVV.

The chain has TRBV28 and TRBJ2-7; D gene uncertain. V dropped 8 bases and J dropped 6 bases, with 8 bases sitting between them. The CDR3 contains 10 residues. Germline CDR1 reads MDHEN; CDR2 reads SYDVKM. The CDR3 region is CASQRREQYF. CDR3 sequence (DNA): TGTGCCAGCCAACGACGCGAGCAGTACTTC.

This chain connects TRBV20-1 to TRBJ2-5, with TRBD1 identical over 12 bases. The germline CDR1 and CDR2 sequences are DFQATT and SNEGSKA (reference sequence). This CDR3 spans 16 amino acids. The ends lost 3 bases at V and 4 bases at J; junction bases unmatched: 9. CDR3 protein: CSASKGTGGNSETQYF. CDR3 in DNA: TGCAGTGCTAGTAAGGGGACAGGGGGCAATTCAGAGACCCAGTACTTC.

The chain has TRBV10-3 and TRBJ1-5, with 7 bases fitting TRBD1. With 6 bases clipped from V and 3 bases from J, the junction kept 5 bases outside the gene matches. The CDR3 has 14 residues. CDR1 and CDR2 from the germline V gene are ENHRY and SYGVKD. CDR3: CAISPDRANQPQHF. DNA of the CDR3: TGTGCCATCAGCCCAGACAGGGCCAATCAGCCCCAGCATTTT.

V and J are TRBV12-3 or TRBV12-4 and TRBJ1-2; perhaps TRBD1 as D (5 bases). The V gene lost 8 bases and the J gene lost 7 bases, with 17 bases spanning the gap. This CDR3 comprises 13 residues. Here the CDR3 DNA reads TGTGCCAGCCACCGGTCGGGTCAGGGTGGCTACACCTTC. Encoded protein: CASHRSGQGGYTF.

This clone occurred once. The rearrangement links TRBV15 to TRBJ1-3, with TRBD1 matching 8 bases. The germline V gene has CDR1 LNHNV and CDR2 YYDKDF (reference sequence). The V gene end was trimmed by 4 bases and the J gene end by 11 bases; junction bases not matched to a gene: 4. The CDR3 sequence is 12 residues long. The CDR3 here is CATSTNRGAIYF. CDR3 sequence (DNA): TGTGCCACCAGCACAAACAGGGGGGCCATATATTTT.

The rearrangement joins TRBV5-1 to TRBJ2-3; 7 bases line up with TRBD1. Germline CDR1 and CDR2: SGHRS and YFSETQ. The CDR3 runs to 16 residues. The V and J ends lost 0 bases and 3 bases, in that order; junction bases with no gene match: 7. This chain's CDR3 is CASSLGQGIFTDTQYF. CDR3 DNA: TGCGCCAGCAGCTTGGGACAGGGCATTTTTACAGATACGCAGTATTTT.

V gene TRBV7-2 combines with J gene TRBJ2-7; D is unresolved. This CDR3 spans 11 amino acids. The V end was cut by 1 base, the J end by 5 bases, with 3 bases between. The V gene's germline CDR1 is SGHTA and CDR2 FQGNSA. CDR3 amino acids: CASSLVHEQYF. In nucleotides, the CDR3 is TGTGCCAGCAGCTTAGTCCACGAGCAGTACTTC.

The J gene is TRBJ1-2, the V gene TRBV12-3 or TRBV12-4; 7 nucleotides match TRBD1. J lost 4 bases, V lost 6 bases, and 5 bases had no gene match. The CDR3 contains 13 residues. CDR3 sequence (DNA): TGTGCCAGCAGGACAGGGACCTCCTATGGCTACACCTTC. Translating gives CASRTGTSYGYTF.

The chain uses TRBV28 and TRBJ2-7; no reliable D call. This CDR3 is 13 amino acids long. Germline assignment: CDR1 MDHEN and CDR2 SYDVKM. Trimming took 2 bases from V and 2 from J, leaving 7 bases between them. This CDR3 reads CASSLTAPYEQYF. The CDR3 DNA reads as TGTGCCAGCAGTTTAACAGCGCCCTACGAGCAGTACTTC.